This TCR beta chain was identified in a study of CD8+ T cells in alopecia areata (dated by TCRdb to 2017 to 2018). Regarding the complete study: Treated patients were enrolled in an open-label pilot trial of oral tofacitinib, 5 to 10 mg twice daily, for moderate-to-severe alopecia areata. Patients received tofacitinib for 6 to 18 months and were then followed off drug for 6 months to check for delayed response and recurrence. To study T cell clonal expansion in alopecia areata, the researchers applied high-throughput TCRbeta sequencing to both the C3H/HeJ mouse model and human patients. Scalp tissue and sorted CD4+ and CD8+ peripheral blood T cells from patchy and totalis/universalis alopecia areata patients and from healthy controls were covered by human TCRbeta sequencing. Patients on tofacitinib were biopsied at baseline and after 4 and 24 weeks of treatment, and several of the patients also had a later scalp biopsy. Scalp clonality was compared among normal scalp (n=4), patchy alopecia areata scalp (n=8), and alopecia totalis/universalis scalp (n=8). RNA was extracted with the PAXgene miRNA kit for fixed scalp, the miRNeasy kit for PBMCs, and the RNeasy kit for mouse skin. TCRbeta CDR3 regions were amplified by immunoSEQ multiplex PCR using 35 Vbeta forward and 13 Jbeta reverse primers. Overall results and qualifications from the work: Compared with normal scalp, lesional scalp, particularly in alopecia totalis/universalis, had higher clonality and more expanded CD8+ clones, which suggests antigenic drive. Compared with mice, TCR sequences shared between patients were less clear, possibly partly because of HLA diversity across the patient population. Scalp TCR repertoire analysis is complicated because resident alphabeta T cells in normal human skin are also sequenced, whereas mouse skin is dominated by gammadelta T cells.

The CDR3, from cysteine to phenylalanine, totals 14 residues. Only the CDR3 region is kept as DNA, spanning 42 bases read in frame from base 1. The V and J ends are trimmed by 5 bases and 3 bases, leaving 13 bases between them. Reading the germline V gene (reference sequence) gives CDR1 MNHEY and CDR2 SMNVEV. The intended sense of this specimen's time point label: baseline before oral tofacitinib. From alopecia areata patients, peripheral blood was collected along with lesional scalp punch biopsies. PBMCs were isolated by density centrifugation and stained for CD3, CD4 and CD8, after which CD4+ and CD8+ T cells were sorted on a FACSAria. A remark on this clone: The antigen this receptor binds is unknown. Nothing much larger sits one base from this clone, and base qualities are not available.

The receptor library was made with the immunoSEQ multiplex PCR assay. To provide template for TCR sequencing, every sample had RNA extracted and reverse transcribed into cDNA. SuperScript III was used to make first-strand cDNA, primed with a 2:1 mix of oligo-dT and random hexamers. A synthetic immune receptor repertoire was used to gauge amplification bias, and whatever bias remained was removed computationally. Turning to the authors' computational methods: Raw reads were preprocessed to remove errors, and CDR3 was defined by IMGT conventions from the conserved cysteine to phenylalanine. Clonality was calculated as 1 minus Shannon entropy normalized by log2 of the number of productive unique TCRs. CD4 or CD8 identity of scalp clones was inferred by cross-referencing scalp TCRbeta sequences with sorted blood CD4 and CD8 repertoires. As stored in TCRdb, this immuneACCESS dataset retains in-frame rearrangements with V and J assigned. A fraction of the clones does not appear; measured against another copy, unresolved V genes explain less than half of the discrepancy, and the remainder lacks a known reason. V, J and clone size were drawn from that table, and D and trimming were deduced from the DNA. For this sample there are approximately 63,000 clones; under 75% appear just once. The top ten hold about 15% of the sample.

The input for sequencing was CD8+ T cells sorted from blood, taken at week 0. The V gene is TRBV27 and the J gene is TRBJ1-2; confidence is insufficient to name the D gene. The clonotype comes from a human donor with alopecia areata. At the DNA level, the sequence is TGTGCCAGCAGTCATAAGGTAGCTCACTATGGCTACACCTTC. It translates to CASSHKVAHYGYTF.